The source of this T cell receptor beta chain is a study of blood T cell repertoires in COVID-19. Turning to the study itself: Specimens from acute and convalescent COVID-19 originated in the United States, Italy and Spain. From T cells, B-cell-depleted T cells, or PBMCs came the material, which was cDNA or gDNA.

CDR3 length equals 13 residues. CDR1 and CDR2 (germline): SEHNR, FQNEAQ (reference sequence). V was shortened by 3 bases and J by 10 bases, with 13 bases between the two germline ends. Source study methods: Amplification of reference gene primers was used by the study to estimate nucleated cell counts. Using immunoSEQ multiplex PCR, the repertoire was profiled, and TCRdb retains in-frame clones only, with some absent. Clone size and the V and J calls come from that table; the DNA yielded D and trimming. The sample has some 180,000 clones; more than 80% are singletons. The source of this sequence is a woman aged 40 to 50 with COVID-19, enrolled during active disease. Source material: peripheral blood. The chain couples TRBV7-9 to TRBJ2-1, with D possibly being TRBD1 (5 bases). The CDR3 coding sequence is TGTGCCAGCAGCTTCCCGGCAGGGCAGGAGCAGTTCTTC. Translated: CASSFPAGQEQFF. The entire variable domain, with the rest obtained from reference TRBV7-9 and TRBJ2-1, is as follows: DTGVSQNPRHKITKRGQNVTFRCDPISEHNRLYWYRQTLGQGPEFLTYFQNEAQLEKSRLLSDRFSAERPKGSFSTLEIQRTEQGDSAMYLCASSFPAGQEQFFGPGTRLTVL.